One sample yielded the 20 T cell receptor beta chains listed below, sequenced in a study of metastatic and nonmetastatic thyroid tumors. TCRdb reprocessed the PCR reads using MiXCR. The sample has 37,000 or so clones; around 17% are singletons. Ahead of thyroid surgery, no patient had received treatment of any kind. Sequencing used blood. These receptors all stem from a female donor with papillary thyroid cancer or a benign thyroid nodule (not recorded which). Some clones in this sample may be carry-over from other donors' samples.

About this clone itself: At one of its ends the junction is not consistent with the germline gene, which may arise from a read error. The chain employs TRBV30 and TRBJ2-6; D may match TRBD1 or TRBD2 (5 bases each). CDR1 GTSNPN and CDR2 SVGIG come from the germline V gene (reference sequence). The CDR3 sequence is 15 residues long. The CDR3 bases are TGTGCCTGGATGGGGCCTAGCTCTGGGTCCAACGTCCTTACTTTC. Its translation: CAWMGPSSGSNVLTF.

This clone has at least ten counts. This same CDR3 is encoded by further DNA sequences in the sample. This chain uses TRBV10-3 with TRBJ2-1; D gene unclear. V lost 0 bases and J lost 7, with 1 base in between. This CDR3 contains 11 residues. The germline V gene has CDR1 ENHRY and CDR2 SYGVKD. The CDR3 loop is CAISESNEQFF. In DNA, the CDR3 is TGTGCCATCAGTGAGTCAAATGAGCAGTTCTTC.

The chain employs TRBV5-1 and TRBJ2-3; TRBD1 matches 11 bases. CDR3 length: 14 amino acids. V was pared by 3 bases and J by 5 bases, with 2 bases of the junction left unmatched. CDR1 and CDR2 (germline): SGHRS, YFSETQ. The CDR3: CASSSGTGGDTQYF. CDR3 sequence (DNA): TGCGCCAGCAGCTCAGGGACAGGGGGAGATACGCAGTATTTT.

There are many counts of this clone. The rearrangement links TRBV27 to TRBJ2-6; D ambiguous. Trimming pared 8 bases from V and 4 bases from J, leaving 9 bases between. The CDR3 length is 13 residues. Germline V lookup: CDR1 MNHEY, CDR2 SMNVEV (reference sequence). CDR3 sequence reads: CASGPRGANVLTF. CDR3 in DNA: TGTGCCAGCGGGCCCCGAGGGGCCAACGTCCTGACTTTC.

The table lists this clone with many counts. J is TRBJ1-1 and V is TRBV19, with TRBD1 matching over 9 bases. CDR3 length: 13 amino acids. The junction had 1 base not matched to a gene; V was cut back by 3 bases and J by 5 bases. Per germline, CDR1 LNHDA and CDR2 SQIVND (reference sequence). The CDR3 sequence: CASSMDRGTEAFF. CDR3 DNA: TGTGCCAGTAGTATGGACAGGGGAACTGAAGCTTTCTTT.

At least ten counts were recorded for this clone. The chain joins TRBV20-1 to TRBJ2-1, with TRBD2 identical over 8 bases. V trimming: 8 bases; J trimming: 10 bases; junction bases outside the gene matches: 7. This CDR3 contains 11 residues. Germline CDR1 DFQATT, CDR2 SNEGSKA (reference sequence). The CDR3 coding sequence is TGCAGTCGGGAGGGCCTTCAGGAGCAGTTCTTC. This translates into CSREGLQEQFF.

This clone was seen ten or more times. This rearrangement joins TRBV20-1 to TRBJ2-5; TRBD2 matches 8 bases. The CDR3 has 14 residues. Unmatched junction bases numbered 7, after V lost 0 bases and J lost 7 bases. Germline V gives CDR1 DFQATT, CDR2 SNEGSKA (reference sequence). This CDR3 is CSARDPGLVATQYF. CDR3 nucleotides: TGCAGTGCTAGAGATCCGGGACTAGTGGCGACCCAGTACTTC.

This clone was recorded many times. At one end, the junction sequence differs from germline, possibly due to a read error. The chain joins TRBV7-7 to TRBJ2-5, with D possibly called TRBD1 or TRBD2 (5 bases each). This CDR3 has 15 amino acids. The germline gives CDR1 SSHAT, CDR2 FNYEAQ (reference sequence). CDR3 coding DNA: TGTGCTAGCAGCTTTCTGGGGACCCCCGAGGGGACCCAGTACTTC. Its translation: CASSFLGTPEGTQYF.

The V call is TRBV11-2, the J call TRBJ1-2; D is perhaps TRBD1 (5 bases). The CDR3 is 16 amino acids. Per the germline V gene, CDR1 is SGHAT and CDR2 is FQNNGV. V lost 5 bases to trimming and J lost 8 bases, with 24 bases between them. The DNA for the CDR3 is TGTGCCAGCAGCCCCAGGGATAAAGGCTTGGGGGACGGCTACACCTTC. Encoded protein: CASSPRDKGLGDGYTF.

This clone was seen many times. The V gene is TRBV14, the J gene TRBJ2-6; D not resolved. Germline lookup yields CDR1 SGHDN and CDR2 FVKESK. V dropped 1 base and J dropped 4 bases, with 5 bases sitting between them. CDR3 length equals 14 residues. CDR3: CASSQGSGANVLTF. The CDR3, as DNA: TGTGCCAGCAGCCAAGGATCCGGGGCCAACGTCCTGACTTTC.

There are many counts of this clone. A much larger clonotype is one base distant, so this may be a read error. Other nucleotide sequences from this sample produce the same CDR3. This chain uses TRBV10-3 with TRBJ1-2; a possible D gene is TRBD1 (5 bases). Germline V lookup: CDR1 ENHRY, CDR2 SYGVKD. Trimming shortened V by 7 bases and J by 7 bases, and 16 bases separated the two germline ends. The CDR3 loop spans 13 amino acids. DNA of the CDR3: TGTGCCATCACGAGATTCCGGGACGCTGGCTACACCTTC. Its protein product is CAITRFRDAGYTF.

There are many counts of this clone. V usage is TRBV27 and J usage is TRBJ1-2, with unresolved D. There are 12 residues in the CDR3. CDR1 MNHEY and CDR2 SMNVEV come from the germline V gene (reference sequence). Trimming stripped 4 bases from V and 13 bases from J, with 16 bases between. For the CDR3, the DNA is TGTGCCAGCAGTTCCGGGTACCGGGCCCCCACCTTC. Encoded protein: CASSSGYRAPTF.

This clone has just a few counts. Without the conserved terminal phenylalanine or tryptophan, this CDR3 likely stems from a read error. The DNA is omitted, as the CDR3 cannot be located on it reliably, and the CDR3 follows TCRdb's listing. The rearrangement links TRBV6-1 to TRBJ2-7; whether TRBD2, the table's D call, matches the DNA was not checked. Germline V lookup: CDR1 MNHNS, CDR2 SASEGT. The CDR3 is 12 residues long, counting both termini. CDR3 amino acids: CASIPLRQWILL.

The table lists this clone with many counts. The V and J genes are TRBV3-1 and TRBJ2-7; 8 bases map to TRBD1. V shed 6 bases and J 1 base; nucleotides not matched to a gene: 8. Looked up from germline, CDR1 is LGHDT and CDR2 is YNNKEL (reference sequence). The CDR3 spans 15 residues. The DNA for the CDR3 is TGTGCCAGCAGACCCTCCAGACAGGGGTCCTACGAGCAGTACTTC. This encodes CASRPSRQGSYEQYF.

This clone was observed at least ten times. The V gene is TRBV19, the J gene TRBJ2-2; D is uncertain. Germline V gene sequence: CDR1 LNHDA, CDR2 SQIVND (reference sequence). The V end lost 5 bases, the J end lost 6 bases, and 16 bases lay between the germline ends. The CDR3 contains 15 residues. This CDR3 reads CASSPVLRAPGELFF. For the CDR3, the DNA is TGTGCCAGTAGTCCGGTCCTTAGGGCTCCCGGGGAGCTGTTTTTT.

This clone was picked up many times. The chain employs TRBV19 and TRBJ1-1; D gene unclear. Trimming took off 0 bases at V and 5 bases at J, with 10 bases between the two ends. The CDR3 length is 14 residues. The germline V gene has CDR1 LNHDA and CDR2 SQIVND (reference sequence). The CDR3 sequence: CASSIDLEATEAFF. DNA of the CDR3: TGTGCCAGTAGTATAGATCTGGAAGCTACTGAAGCTTTCTTT.

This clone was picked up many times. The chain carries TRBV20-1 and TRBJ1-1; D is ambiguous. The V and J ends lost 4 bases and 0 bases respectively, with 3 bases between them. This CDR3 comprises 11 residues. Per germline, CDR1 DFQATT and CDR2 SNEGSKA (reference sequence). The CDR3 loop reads CSANVNTEAFF. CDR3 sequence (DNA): TGCAGTGCTAACGTGAACACTGAAGCTTTCTTT.

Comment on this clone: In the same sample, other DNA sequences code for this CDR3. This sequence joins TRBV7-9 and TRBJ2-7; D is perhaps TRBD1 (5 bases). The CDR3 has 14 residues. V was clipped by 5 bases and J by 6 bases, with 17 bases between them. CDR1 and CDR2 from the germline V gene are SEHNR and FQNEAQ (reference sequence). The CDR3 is CASSIGTGYGEQYF. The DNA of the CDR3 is TGTGCCAGCAGCATCGGTACAGGATACGGCGAGCAGTACTTC.

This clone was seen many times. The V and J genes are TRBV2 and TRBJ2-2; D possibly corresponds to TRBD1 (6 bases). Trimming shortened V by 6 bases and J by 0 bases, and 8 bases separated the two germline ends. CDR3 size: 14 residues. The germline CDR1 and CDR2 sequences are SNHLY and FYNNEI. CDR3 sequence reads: CASSRDTNTGELFF. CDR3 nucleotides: TGTGCCAGCAGCCGGGACACGAACACCGGGGAGCTGTTTTTT.

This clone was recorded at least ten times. The CDR3 sequence: CASSLPTGGAGTGELFF. CDR3 nucleotide sequence: TGTGCCAGCAGCCTCCCTACGGGGGGCGCGGGCACCGGGGAGCTGTTTTTT. This chain links TRBV7-3 with TRBJ2-2; a weak D match, TRBD2 (7 bases). The CDR3 has 17 amino acids. Germline CDR1 and CDR2: SGHTA and FQGTGA. V was pared by 5 bases and J by 4 bases, with 20 bases between.